The next 15 T cell receptor beta chains were all read from a single sample in a study of T cells in Graves' hyperthyroidism and ophthalmopathy. There were TCR beta CDR3 regions amplified from RNA transcripts. With the HTBI primer set, the TCR CDR3 went through a first round of RT-PCR. MiXCR, run by TCRdb on the multiplex PCR reads, gives a single entry per CDR3 protein. The sample lists some 180,000 distinct CDR3 sequences, around 15% occurring once. The specimen sequenced was blood. All receptors come from a woman in her 50s with Graves' hyperthyroidism.

Ten or more counts support this clonotype. This chain connects TRBV5-1 to TRBJ2-7; D unclear. The CDR3 runs 14 residues. Trimming pared 2 bases from V and 1 base from J, leaving 10 bases between. Per the germline V gene, CDR1 is SGHRS and CDR2 is YFSETQ. CDR3 sequence: CASSFQTRSYEQYF. CDR3 nucleotide sequence: TGCGCCAGCAGCTTTCAGACCAGGTCCTACGAGCAGTACTTC.

This clonotype has ten or more counts. V and J are TRBV6-1 and TRBJ2-2; TRBD1 aligns across 9 bases. CDR1 and CDR2 from the germline V gene are MNHNS and SASEGT. J gave up 5 bases and V 5 bases, and 6 bases lay outside the gene matches. This CDR3 has 15 amino acids. DNA for the CDR3: TGTGCCAGCAGTCGGGACAGGGCGGGTACCGGGGAGCTGTTTTTT. This codes for CASSRDRAGTGELFF.

This clonotype was seen ten or more times. The genes are TRBV15 and TRBJ1-1; D unresolved. This CDR3 has 13 amino acids. Between the trimmed V and J ends, which lost 0 bases and 7 bases, there was a span of 9 bases. In germline, CDR1 is LNHNV, CDR2 YYDKDF (reference sequence). Written as DNA, the CDR3 is TGTGCCACCAGCAGAGATCTAGGGTTTGAAGCTTTCTTT. It yields the protein CATSRDLGFEAFF.

Many counts were recorded for this clonotype. The chain recombines TRBV28 with TRBJ2-2, with a tentative D call TRBD1 (6 bases). The germline V gene has CDR1 MDHEN and CDR2 SYDVKM. This CDR3 is built from 14 residues. With 3 bases removed from V and 5 bases from J, the gap between germline ends came to 10 bases. For the CDR3, the DNA is TGTGCCAGCAGTTTTAACAGGGATACCGGGGAGCTGTTTTTT. Protein product: CASSFNRDTGELFF.

The CDR3 nucleotides read TGTGCCAGCAGCCCGGGACTAGCGGGGGGGATTACCTACAATGAGCAGTTCTTC. It translates to CASSPGLAGGITYNEQFF. The chain recombines TRBV7-9 with TRBJ2-1; 16 bases line up with TRBD2. This CDR3 is built from 18 residues. Losses at the gene ends were 5 bases for V and 2 bases for J; bases not matched to a gene: 6. Germline loops: CDR1 SEHNR, CDR2 FQNEAQ (reference sequence).

This clonotype was counted at least ten times. The chain joins TRBV14 to TRBJ2-3; D gene ambiguous. Germline CDR1 is SGHDN and CDR2 is FVKESK. Trimming left V 4 bases short and J 0 bases short, with 11 bases between. This CDR3 spans 15 amino acids. Written as DNA, the CDR3 is TGTGCCAGCAGCCTTCGGACGGCTAGCACAGATACGCAGTATTTT. Its protein is CASSLRTASTDTQYF.

The rearrangement links TRBV28 to TRBJ1-4; TRBD1 is a possible D gene (5 bases). In germline, CDR1 is MDHEN, CDR2 SYDVKM. The V end was cut by 4 bases, the J end by 7 bases, with 10 bases between. The CDR3 sequence is 13 residues long. CDR3 in amino acids: CASSWGRIEKLFF. In nucleotides, the CDR3 is TGTGCCAGCAGTTGGGGCCGGATTGAAAAACTGTTTTTT.

This clonotype appeared many times. V usage is TRBV6-1 and J usage is TRBJ1-2, with a tentative D call TRBD1 (5 bases). This CDR3 comprises 12 residues. CDR1 and CDR2 (germline): MNHNS, SASEGT. With 7 bases removed from V and 5 bases from J, the gap between germline ends came to 11 bases. CDR3 nucleotides: TGTGCCAGCAACCAGGGAGAATATGGCTACACCTTC. Encoded protein: CASNQGEYGYTF.

This clonotype has ten or more counts. V gene TRBV6-1 combines with J gene TRBJ1-2, with TRBD1 as a possible D gene (5 bases). Per germline, CDR1 MNHNS and CDR2 SASEGT. CDR3 length equals 16 residues. Trimming took 5 bases from V and 2 from J, leaving 18 bases between them. CDR3 residues: CASSTPTGAINYGYTF. CDR3 bases: TGTGCCAGCAGTACCCCCACCGGGGCAATCAACTATGGCTACACCTTC.

The V and J genes are TRBV6-4 and TRBJ2-3, with 7 bases aligning to TRBD2. The CDR3 sequence is 14 residues long. After removal of 3 bases from V and 2 bases from J, the junction contained 2 bases not matched to a gene. Germline CDR1 is MRHNA and CDR2 is SNTAGT. The CDR3 here is CASSDGGDTDTQYF. Written as DNA, the CDR3 is TGTGCCAGCAGTGATGGGGGGGACACAGATACGCAGTATTTT.

This clonotype showed up many times. The chain combines TRBV6-2 or TRBV6-3 with TRBJ2-6; no clear D. Germline V gene lookup returns CDR1 MNHEY and CDR2 SVGEGT. V dropped 6 bases and J dropped 0 bases, with 9 bases sitting between them. The CDR3 consists of 15 residues. CDR3 in amino acids: CASSPANSGANVLTF. Written as DNA, the CDR3 is TGTGCCAGCAGCCCAGCTAACTCTGGGGCCAACGTCCTGACTTTC.

V usage is TRBV27 and J usage is TRBJ1-1; no definite D call. The CDR3 has 13 residues. Germline V gives CDR1 MNHEY, CDR2 SMNVEV (reference sequence). V was trimmed by 6 bases and J by 10 bases, leaving 18 bases between them. This chain's CDR3 is CASRPSGHVGAFF. CDR3 nucleotide sequence: TGTGCCAGCAGGCCCTCTGGTCATGTTGGAGCTTTCTTT.

The rearrangement joins TRBV2 to TRBJ2-7, with TRBD2 matching over 7 bases. The germline CDR1 and CDR2 sequences are SNHLY and FYNNEI. V trimming: 9 bases; J trimming: 6 bases; junction bases outside the gene matches: 14. This CDR3 contains 14 residues. CDR3 in amino acids: CASLRLGTKPEQYF. Here the CDR3 DNA reads TGTGCCAGTTTGAGGCTCGGGACTAAACCCGAGCAGTACTTC.

Ten or more counts support this clonotype. The chain combines TRBV24-1 with TRBJ2-3; 9 nucleotides align to TRBD1. The V gene end was trimmed by 5 bases and the J gene end by 2 bases; junction bases not matched to a gene: 7. Germline V gene data show CDR1 as KGHDR and CDR2 as SFDVKD. There are 16 residues in the CDR3. The CDR3 sequence is CATSGSGTGNTDTQYF. CDR3 in DNA: TGTGCCACCAGTGGCTCTGGGACAGGGAACACAGATACGCAGTATTTT.

This clonotype has ten or more counts. The rearrangement links TRBV7-9 to TRBJ2-3, with a weak D call TRBD2 (6 bases). Germline values: CDR1 SEHNR, CDR2 FQNEAQ (reference sequence). Deletions cut 5 bases from V and 2 bases from J, with 11 bases between. The CDR3 loop spans 14 amino acids. CDR3 sequence: CASSVGLSTDTQYF. The CDR3 DNA reads as TGTGCCAGCAGCGTCGGACTATCCACAGATACGCAGTATTTT.